This passage covers 10 T cell receptor beta chains from one sample sequenced in a study of T cells in Graves' hyperthyroidism and ophthalmopathy. Researchers took RNA transcripts and amplified the TCR beta CDR3 regions from them. HTBI primers drove first-round RT-PCR of the TCR CDR3. TCRdb itself ran the multiplex PCR reads through MiXCR, one entry per CDR3 protein. The table shows about 480,000 distinct CDR3 sequences, with about an eighth occurring only once. Material for sequencing was blood. The receptors were sampled from a woman aged 18-29 years with Graves' hyperthyroidism.

The rearrangement joins TRBV10-3 to TRBJ2-7; TRBD2 is a possible D gene (6 bases). The CDR3 loop spans 12 amino acids. Between the trimmed V and J ends, which lost 8 bases and 1 base, there was a span of 9 bases. From germline, CDR1 is ENHRY and CDR2 SYGVKD. The CDR3 spells CAIGGSSYEQYF. CDR3 in DNA: TGTGCCATCGGGGGGAGTTCCTACGAGCAGTACTTC.

Here the CDR3 reads CAWMVGRRGNEQFF. In DNA, the CDR3 is TGTGCCTGGATGGTAGGGCGAAGGGGGAATGAGCAGTTCTTC. This chain links TRBV30 with TRBJ2-1, with D tentatively TRBD1 (6 bases). CDR1 and CDR2 (germline): GTSNPN, SVGIG (reference sequence). Trimming cost V 4 bases and J 7 bases, with 17 bases left between them. The CDR3 runs to 14 residues.

This clonotype came up many times. The genes are TRBV5-1 and TRBJ2-1, with D perhaps TRBD1 (6 bases). Germline values: CDR1 SGHRS, CDR2 YFSETQ. With 0 bases removed from V and 1 base from J, the gap between germline ends came to 11 bases. The CDR3 totals 16 residues. The DNA of the CDR3 is TGCGCCAGCAGCTTGGCGGTAGGGGGTTCCTACAATGAGCAGTTCTTC. Its translation: CASSLAVGGSYNEQFF.

This clonotype was recorded many times. The J gene is TRBJ2-1, the V gene TRBV20-1, with 7 positions matching TRBD2. The CDR3 has 17 amino acids. V lost 3 bases and J lost 2; bases outside the gene matches: 13. Germline CDR1 DFQATT, CDR2 SNEGSKA (reference sequence). This chain's CDR3 is CSARDGSGPLTYNEQFF. CDR3 DNA sequence: TGCAGTGCTAGGGATGGTAGCGGGCCTTTAACCTACAATGAGCAGTTCTTC.

This clonotype was observed a few times. The chain links TRBV12-3 or TRBV12-4 to TRBJ2-3, with D possibly being TRBD2 (5 bases). This CDR3 is built from 18 residues. Trimming removed 3 bases from V and 1 base from J, with 20 bases in between. The CDR3 DNA reads TGTGCCAGCAGTTTTTTAAGTTCCCGGGGATTGGGCACAGATACGCAGTATTTT. The encoded protein is CASSFLSSRGLGTDTQYF.

This clonotype occurred many times. V and J are TRBV27 and TRBJ1-5; TRBD1 is a possible D gene (5 bases). Germline V lookup: CDR1 MNHEY, CDR2 SMNVEV (reference sequence). V lost 6 bases and J 6 bases, leaving 9 bases between the germline ends. This CDR3 has 12 amino acids. The CDR3 sequence is CASRAGGQPQHF. Here the CDR3 DNA reads TGTGCCAGCAGGGCCGGGGGTCAGCCCCAGCATTTT.

This clonotype was observed at least ten times. The J gene is TRBJ1-1, the V gene TRBV7-9; D is undetermined. The germline V and J ends were trimmed by 5 bases and 0 bases, with 16 bases remaining between them. The germline gives CDR1 SEHNR, CDR2 FQNEAQ (reference sequence). The CDR3 totals 16 residues. For the CDR3, the DNA is TGTGCCAGCAGCAATGAGGACTGGAGAATGAACACTGAAGCTTTCTTT. Amino acid sequence: CASSNEDWRMNTEAFF.

This clonotype was seen repeatedly, ten times or more. V gene TRBV6-1 combines with J gene TRBJ2-5; D uncertain. Trimming took off 7 bases at V and 5 bases at J, with 8 bases between the two ends. This CDR3 comprises 11 residues. Germline V CDR1 and CDR2: MNHNS, SASEGT. The CDR3 DNA reads TGTGCCAGCATGGGTTCCGAGACCCAGTACTTC. This codes for CASMGSETQYF.

Only a few counts were recorded for this clonotype. The rearrangement uses TRBV11-2 and TRBJ2-2; D uncertain. V lost 4 bases to trimming and J lost 2 bases, with 5 bases between them. The length of the CDR3 is 13 residues. Germline CDR1 and CDR2: SGHAT and FQNNGV. The CDR3, as DNA: TGTGCCAGCAGCTCCATAAACACCGGGGAGCTGTTTTTT. Its protein product is CASSSINTGELFF. The full variable domain, with the rest looked up from reference TRBV11-2 and TRBJ2-2, is EAGVAQSPRYKIIEKRQSVAFWCNPISGHATLYWYQQILGQGPKLLIQFQNNGVVDDSQLPKDRFSAERLKGVDSTLKIQPAKLEDSAVYLCASSSINTGELFFGEGSRLTVL.

This clonotype was counted between two and nine times. CDR3: CASSMGTGITQYF. CDR3 nucleotide sequence: TGTGCCAGTAGTATGGGAACAGGGATAACGCAGTATTTT. The rearrangement joins TRBV19 to TRBJ2-3, with D perhaps matching TRBD1 (6 bases). This CDR3 has 13 residues. CDR1 is LNHDA and CDR2 is SQIVND in the germline V gene (reference sequence). V lost 3 bases, J lost 9 bases, and 13 bases lay in between.